Sequencing of this T cell receptor beta chain was carried out in a study of technical replicates of blood from several donors. This CDR3 spans 14 amino acids. CDR1 is SGHNT, CDR2 YYREEE, per germline (reference sequence). Trimming took 0 bases from V and 2 from J, leaving 8 bases between them. TCRdb's table, derived via immunoSEQ multiplex PCR, lists solely in-frame clones and lacks some. Counted here are around 80,000 clones, just over 95% occurring once; the ten biggest clones make up around 0.33%. V usage is TRBV5-4 and J usage is TRBJ1-2; D is unclear. This TCR was sampled from a human donor in good health. Material: T cells isolated from PBMCs. The CDR3, as DNA: TGTGCCAGCAGCTTGGAGGCGGTGAACTATGGCTACACCTTC. It translates to CASSLEAVNYGYTF.